What follows are 25 T cell receptor beta chains derived from one specimen sequenced in a study of T cells of healthy individuals. Via MiXCR, TCRdb re-called the 5' RACE reads, giving one row per CDR3 protein. The sample includes about 53,000 distinct CDR3 sequences, under 15% of them seen just once. The receptors shown here come from a human donor in good health.

The chain is built from TRBV7-9 and TRBJ2-3, with 10 positions matching TRBD2. The length of the CDR3 is 21 residues. From germline, CDR1 is SEHNR and CDR2 FQNEAQ (reference sequence). The V gene end was trimmed by 4 bases and the J gene end by 8 bases; junction bases not matched to a gene: 27. DNA for the CDR3: TGTGCCAGCAGCTCCCCTGGTTGGTCGGGCCCTAGCGGGGGCCTGGGGGGTACGCAGTATTTT. The encoded protein is CASSSPGWSGPSGGLGGTQYF.

This chain connects TRBV6-2 or TRBV6-3 to TRBJ2-5; no clear D gene. CDR3 length: 16 amino acids. The germline gives CDR1 MNHEY, CDR2 SVGEGT. The ends were cut back, 5 bases at V and 4 bases at J, with 20 bases in the middle. The CDR3 reads CASSDPPHLRRETQYF. The DNA for the CDR3 is TGTGCCAGCAGTGACCCCCCCCATCTGCGAAGAGAGACCCAGTACTTC.

This clonotype was picked up a small number of times. V and J are TRBV5-5 and TRBJ1-1; 7 bases match TRBD1. Germline loops: CDR1 SGHKS, CDR2 YYEKEE (reference sequence). After removal of 3 bases from V and 2 bases from J, the junction contained 4 bases not matched to a gene. This CDR3 is built from 14 residues. The CDR3 DNA follows: TGTGCCAGCAGCTGGACAGGAATCAACACTGAAGCTTTCTTT. It specifies CASSWTGINTEAFF. Full variable domain (outside the CDR3, taken from reference TRBV5-5 and TRBJ1-1): DAGVTQSPTHLIKTRGQQVTLRCSPISGHKSVSWYQQVLGQGPQFIFQYYEKEERGRGNFPDRFSARQFPNYSSELNVNALLLGDSALYLCASSWTGINTEAFFGQGTRLTVV.

There are a few counts of this clonotype. This chain joins TRBV5-6 and TRBJ2-1; TRBD2 might be the D (6 bases). The CDR3 totals 15 residues. Germline V gives CDR1 SGHDT, CDR2 YYEEEE. With 5 bases removed from V and 4 bases from J, the gap between germline ends came to 16 bases. The CDR3 DNA is TGTGCCAGCAGTTGGTGGGGGAGGCGATACAATGAGCAGTTCTTC. This translates into CASSWWGRRYNEQFF.

This clonotype was seen a few times. The CDR3 sequence is CASSVDSVAWEQYF. CDR3 coding DNA: TGTGCCAGCAGCGTCGACTCGGTAGCGTGGGAGCAGTACTTC. The chain employs TRBV9 and TRBJ2-7, with D perhaps TRBD2 (5 bases). Trimming took off 2 bases at V and 7 bases at J, with 16 bases between the two ends. The CDR3 runs to 14 residues. Germline assignment: CDR1 SGDLS and CDR2 YYNGEE.

This clonotype has ten or more counts. J is TRBJ2-1 and V is TRBV5-4; TRBD1 or TRBD2 may be the D gene (5 bases each). V was cut by 0 bases and J by 11 bases, with 12 bases left in between. The CDR3 runs to 13 residues. CDR1 is SGHNT and CDR2 is YYREEE in the germline V gene (reference sequence). CDR3 residues: CASSLDWGSQQFF. The CDR3 coding sequence is TGTGCCAGCAGCTTGGACTGGGGGTCTCAGCAGTTCTTC.

This clonotype was detected a few times. The chain uses TRBV10-2 and TRBJ2-5; TRBD1 matches at 9 bases. Germline trimming cut 10 bases from V and 5 bases from J; bases unmatched to any gene: 5. CDR1 and CDR2 from the germline V gene are WSHSY and SAAADI. CDR3 length: 12 residues. The CDR3 protein is CATTGGYETQYF. The CDR3 DNA follows: TGCGCCACCACAGGGGGCTACGAGACCCAGTACTTC.

This clonotype was seen more than once but under ten times. The rearrangement links TRBV20-1 to TRBJ2-7; TRBD2 matches 10 bases. The CDR3 runs to 14 residues. CDR1 and CDR2 from the germline V gene are DFQATT and SNEGSKA (reference sequence). Trimming at V came to 5 bases and at J to 3 bases, leaving 7 bases not matched to a gene. This CDR3 is CSAQALAGDYEQYF. The CDR3 DNA reads as TGCAGTGCTCAGGCGCTAGCGGGGGACTACGAGCAGTACTTC.

The chain joins TRBV7-2 to TRBJ1-1, with TRBD1 as a possible D gene (5 bases). Germline CDR1 SGHTA, CDR2 FQGNSA. The V gene lost 1 base and the J gene lost 9 bases, with 12 bases spanning the gap. This CDR3 region has 13 residues. The CDR3 protein is CASSLDRQGKAFF. The CDR3, as DNA: TGTGCCAGCAGCTTAGACAGGCAGGGCAAAGCTTTCTTT.

This chain uses TRBV11-3 with TRBJ2-1, with 11 bases identical to TRBD2. Germline V gives CDR1 SGHNT, CDR2 YENEEA. V trimming: 4 bases; J trimming: 7 bases; junction bases outside the gene matches: 9. This CDR3 has 16 amino acids. The CDR3 spells CASSSGTSGAWNEQFF. In DNA form, the CDR3 reads TGTGCCAGCAGCTCCGGGACTAGCGGTGCGTGGAATGAGCAGTTCTTC.

This clonotype appeared a few times. This chain connects TRBV30 to TRBJ2-1; 14 nucleotides agree with TRBD2. The CDR3 spans 12 residues. Germline V CDR1 and CDR2: GTSNPN, SVGIG (reference sequence). V lost 8 bases to trimming and J lost 14 bases; unmatched junction nucleotides: 8. CDR3 nucleotides: TGTGCCGGGACTAGCGGGGGCCTACAAGAGTTCTTC. It yields the protein CAGTSGGLQEFF. The variable domain in full, completed from reference TRBV30 and TRBJ2-1, reads SQTIHQWPATLVQPVGSPLSLECTVEGTSNPNLYWYRQAAGRGLQLLFYSVGIGQISSEVPQNLSASRPQDRQFILSSKKLLLSDSGFYLCAGTSGGLQEFFGPGTRLTVL.

Only a few counts were recorded for this clonotype. This chain connects TRBV20-1 to TRBJ1-5, with D perhaps TRBD1 (5 bases). Deletions cut 1 base from V and 1 base from J, with 8 bases between. CDR3 length: 14 amino acids. CDR1 and CDR2 from the germline V gene are DFQATT and SNEGSKA (reference sequence). Written as DNA, the CDR3 is TGCAGTGCTAGAGGAGGGGTAAGCAATCAGCCCCAGCATTTT. This translates into CSARGGVSNQPQHF.

The chain uses TRBV18 and TRBJ1-1; no reliable D call. Trimming removed 1 base from V and 0 bases from J, with 12 bases in between. The CDR3 is 16 amino acids. The germline CDR1 and CDR2 sequences are KGHSH and LQKENI. The DNA for the CDR3 is TGTGCCAGCTCACCACGTCTTCAGAGATTGAACACTGAAGCTTTCTTT. This translates into CASSPRLQRLNTEAFF.

The chain couples TRBV3-1 to TRBJ1-3; no clear D gene. The length of the CDR3 is 14 residues. V lost 1 base and J 4 bases, leaving 8 bases between the germline ends. Germline V lookup: CDR1 LGHDT, CDR2 YNNKEL (reference sequence). CDR3 sequence reads: CASSQVSPGNTIYF. As DNA, the CDR3 is TGTGCCAGCAGCCAAGTGAGCCCGGGAAACACCATATATTTT.

This clonotype was found a few times. The chain recombines TRBV7-2 with TRBJ2-2, with D tentatively TRBD1 (7 bases). V dropped 5 bases and J dropped 5 bases, with 15 bases sitting between them. The germline CDR1 and CDR2 sequences are SGHTA and FQGNSA. This CDR3 comprises 15 residues. CDR3 sequence: CASSLWAGGTGELFF. CDR3 nucleotides: TGTGCCAGCAGCCTGTGGGCAGGGGGGACCGGGGAGCTGTTTTTT.

This clonotype came up a few times. The chain recombines TRBV2 with TRBJ1-1, with a tentative D call TRBD1 (6 bases). The germline CDR1 and CDR2 sequences are SNHLY and FYNNEI. V lost 5 bases and J lost 1, with 11 bases in between. CDR3 length: 14 residues. Here the CDR3 DNA reads TGTGCCAGCAGTCGCACAGGGTCGAACACTGAAGCTTTCTTT. It is translated as CASSRTGSNTEAFF.

The chain combines TRBV3-1 with TRBJ2-3; 9 nucleotides match TRBD2. From germline, CDR1 is LGHDT and CDR2 YNNKEL (reference sequence). The trim removed 0 bases at V and 2 bases at J, leaving 9 bases unmatched. The CDR3 covers 18 residues. The CDR3 sequence: CASSQERRRGGHTDTQYF. The CDR3 coding sequence is TGTGCCAGCAGCCAAGAGAGGAGGCGGGGGGGTCACACAGATACGCAGTATTTT.

The genes are TRBV20-1 and TRBJ1-1, with D maybe TRBD1 (6 bases). The germline CDR1 and CDR2 sequences are DFQATT and SNEGSKA (reference sequence). The CDR3 is 15 residues long. The V and J ends lost 4 bases and 4 bases respectively, with 19 bases between them. Here the CDR3 DNA reads TGCAGTGCTATTTCCCTTCGGGGGGCCGGCACTGAAGCTTTCTTT. Its protein product is CSAISLRGAGTEAFF.

The V and J genes are TRBV7-9 and TRBJ1-2; 7 nucleotides line up with TRBD1. The CDR3 consists of 14 residues. Germline V gene sequence: CDR1 SEHNR, CDR2 FQNEAQ (reference sequence). V was pared by 5 bases and J by 4 bases, with 7 bases of the junction left unmatched. CDR3 region: CASSPTGESYGYTF. The CDR3 DNA sequence: TGTGCCAGCAGCCCTACAGGGGAAAGCTATGGCTACACCTTC.

This clonotype was counted ten times or more. This chain connects TRBV7-9 to TRBJ1-4; TRBD1 matches at 7 bases. The V gene end was trimmed by 8 bases and the J gene end by 5 bases; junction bases not matched to a gene: 8. CDR1 SEHNR and CDR2 FQNEAQ come from the germline V gene (reference sequence). CDR3 length: 14 residues. The DNA of the CDR3 is TGTGCCAGCGTTCGACAGGGACTAAATGAAAAACTGTTTTTT. Amino acid sequence: CASVRQGLNEKLFF. Together with reference TRBV7-9 and TRBJ1-4, the CDR3 gives the full variable domain: DTGVSQNPRHKITKRGQNVTFRCDPISEHNRLYWYRQTLGQGPEFLTYFQNEAQLEKSRLLSDRFSAERPKGSFSTLEIQRTEQGDSAMYLCASVRQGLNEKLFFGSGTQLSVL.

This chain connects TRBV7-8 to TRBJ2-3; D gene ambiguous. V was trimmed by 5 bases and J by 0 bases, leaving 12 bases between them. The CDR3 runs to 15 residues. Germline V lookup: CDR1 SGHVS, CDR2 FQNEAQ. The CDR3 here is CASSPHSASTDTQYF. Written as DNA, the CDR3 is TGTGCCAGCAGCCCGCACAGTGCTAGCACAGATACGCAGTATTTT.

This clonotype was detected ten times or more. This chain joins TRBV29-1 and TRBJ2-1, with TRBD2 matching over 11 bases. Looked up from germline, CDR1 is SQVTM and CDR2 is ANQGSEA. Trimming removed 6 bases from V and 10 bases from J; junction bases left unmatched: 8. The CDR3 loop spans 13 amino acids. The CDR3 spells CSVNSGGATEQFF. The CDR3 coding sequence is TGCAGCGTGAATAGCGGGGGGGCCACCGAGCAGTTCTTC.

This chain connects TRBV19 to TRBJ2-1; 9 bases are a match to TRBD2. CDR3 length: 14 residues. Germline V CDR1 and CDR2: LNHDA, SQIVND (reference sequence). V was clipped by 6 bases and J by 6 bases; unmatched bases: 6. The CDR3 region has the DNA TGTGCCAGTAGGTCCGGGACTAGCATCAATGAGCAGTTCTTC. It specifies CASRSGTSINEQFF.

Of note for this clonotype: One base away lies a much larger clone, so this may be a sequencing read error. This sequence joins TRBV14 and TRBJ1-1, with a tentative D call TRBD1 (5 bases). Germline CDR1 reads SGHDN; CDR2 reads FVKESK. This CDR3 region has 15 residues. The CDR3 region has the DNA TGTGCCAGCAGCCGAGCAAGGGGAGGGTCCACTGGAGCTTTCTTT. It codes for CASSRARGGSTGAFF.

This clonotype was seen repeatedly, ten times or more. The chain is built from TRBV20-1 and TRBJ2-3, with D uncertain. CDR1 and CDR2 (germline): DFQATT, SNEGSKA (reference sequence). V lost 3 bases and J 2 bases, leaving 9 bases between the germline ends. The CDR3 runs to 13 residues. CDR3: CSARVQNTDTQYF. The CDR3 nucleotides are TGCAGTGCTAGGGTACAGAACACAGATACGCAGTATTTT.